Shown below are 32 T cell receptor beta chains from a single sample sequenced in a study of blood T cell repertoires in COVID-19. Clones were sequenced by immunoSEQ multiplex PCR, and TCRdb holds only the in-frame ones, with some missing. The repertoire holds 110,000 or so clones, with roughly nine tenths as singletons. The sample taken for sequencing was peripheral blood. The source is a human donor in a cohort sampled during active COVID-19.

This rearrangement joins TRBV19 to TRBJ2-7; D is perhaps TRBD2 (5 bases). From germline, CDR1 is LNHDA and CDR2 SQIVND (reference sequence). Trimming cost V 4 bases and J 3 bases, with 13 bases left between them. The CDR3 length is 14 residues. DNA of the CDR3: TGTGCCAGTAGTAACCAACTAGATTACTACGAGCAGTACTTC. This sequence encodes CASSNQLDYYEQYF. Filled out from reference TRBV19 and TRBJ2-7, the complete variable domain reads DGGITQSPKYLFRKEGQNVTLSCEQNLNHDAMYWYRQDPGQGLRLIYYSQIVNDFQKGDIAEGYSVSREKKESFPLTVTSAQKNPTAFYLCASSNQLDYYEQYFGPGTRLTVT.

CDR3 nucleotide sequence: TGTGCCAGCAGCATCGGGACTAGCGGCTCCTACGAGCAGTACTTC. Encoded protein: CASSIGTSGSYEQYF. This chain joins TRBV7-2 and TRBJ2-7; TRBD2 agrees at 11 bases. The CDR3 runs to 15 residues. V gave up 5 bases and J gave up 0 bases; unmatched junction bases: 3. The germline gives CDR1 SGHTA, CDR2 FQGNSA. The full variable domain, its missing parts supplied by reference TRBV7-2 and TRBJ2-7, is GAGVSQSPSNKVTEKGKDVELRCDPISGHTALYWYRQSLGQGLEFLIYFQGNSAPDKSGLPSDRFSAERTGGSVSTLTIQRTQQEDSAVYLCASSIGTSGSYEQYFGPGTRLTVT.

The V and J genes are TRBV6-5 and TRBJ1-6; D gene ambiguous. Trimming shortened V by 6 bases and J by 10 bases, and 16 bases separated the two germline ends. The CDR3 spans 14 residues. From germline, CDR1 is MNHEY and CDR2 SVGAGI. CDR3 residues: CASRVGPSGSPLHF. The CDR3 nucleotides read TGTGCCAGCAGGGTAGGACCGTCGGGGTCACCCCTCCACTTT.

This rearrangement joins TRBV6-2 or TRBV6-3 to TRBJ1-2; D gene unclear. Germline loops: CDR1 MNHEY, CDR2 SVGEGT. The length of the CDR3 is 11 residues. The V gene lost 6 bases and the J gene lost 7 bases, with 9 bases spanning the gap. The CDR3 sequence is CASSLGRGYTF. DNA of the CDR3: TGTGCCAGCAGCCTCGGTCGTGGCTACACCTTC.

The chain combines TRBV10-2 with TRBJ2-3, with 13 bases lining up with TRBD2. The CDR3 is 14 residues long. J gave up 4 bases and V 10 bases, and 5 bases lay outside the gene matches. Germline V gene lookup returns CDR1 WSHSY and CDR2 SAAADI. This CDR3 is CATGLAGAPDTQYF. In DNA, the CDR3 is TGCGCCACTGGACTAGCGGGGGCGCCAGATACGCAGTATTTT.

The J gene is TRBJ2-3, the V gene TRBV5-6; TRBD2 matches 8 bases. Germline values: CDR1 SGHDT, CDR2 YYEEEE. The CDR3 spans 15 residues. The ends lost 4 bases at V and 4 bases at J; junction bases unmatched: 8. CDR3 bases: TGTGCCAGCAGCCCGGCGGGGGGTGTTTCAGATACGCAGTATTTT. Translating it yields CASSPAGGVSDTQYF. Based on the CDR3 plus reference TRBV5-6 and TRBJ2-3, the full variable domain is DAGVTQSPTHLIKTRGQQVTLRCSPKSGHDTVSWYQQALGQGPQFIFQYYEEEERQRGNFPDRFSGHQFPNYSSELNVNALLLGDSALYLCASSPAGGVSDTQYFGPGTRLTVL.

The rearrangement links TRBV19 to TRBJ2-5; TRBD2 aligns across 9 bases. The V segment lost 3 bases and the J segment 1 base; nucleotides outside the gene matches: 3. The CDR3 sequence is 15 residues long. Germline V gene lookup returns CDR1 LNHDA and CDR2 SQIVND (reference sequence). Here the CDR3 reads CASSISGRVQETQYF. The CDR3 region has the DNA TGTGCCAGTAGTATTAGCGGGAGAGTCCAAGAGACCCAGTACTTC.

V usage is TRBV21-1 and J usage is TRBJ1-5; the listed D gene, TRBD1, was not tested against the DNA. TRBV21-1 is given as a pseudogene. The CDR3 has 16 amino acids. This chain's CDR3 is CASSKALNSLNQPQHF. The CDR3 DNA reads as TGTGCCAGCAGCAAAGCGCTGAACAGCCTCAATCAGCCCCAGCATTTT.

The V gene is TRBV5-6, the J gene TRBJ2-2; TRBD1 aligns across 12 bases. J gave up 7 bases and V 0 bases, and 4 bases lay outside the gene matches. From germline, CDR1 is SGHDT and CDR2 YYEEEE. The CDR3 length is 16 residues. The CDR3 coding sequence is TGTGCCAGCAGCTTGGTGGGACAGGGGGCGATCGGGGAGCTGTTTTTT. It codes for CASSLVGQGAIGELFF.

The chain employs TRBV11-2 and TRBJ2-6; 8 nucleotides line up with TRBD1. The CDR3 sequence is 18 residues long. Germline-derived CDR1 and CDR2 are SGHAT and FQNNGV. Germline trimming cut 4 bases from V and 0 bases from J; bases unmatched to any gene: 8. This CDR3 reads CASSYRTGPLSGANVLTF. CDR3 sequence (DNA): TGTGCCAGCAGCTACAGGACAGGGCCTCTCTCTGGGGCCAACGTCCTGACTTTC.

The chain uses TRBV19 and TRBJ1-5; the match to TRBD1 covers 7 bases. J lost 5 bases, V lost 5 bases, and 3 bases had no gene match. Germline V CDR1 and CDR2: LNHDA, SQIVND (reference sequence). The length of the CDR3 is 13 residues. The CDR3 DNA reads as TGTGCCAGTAGTGAACAGGGGCATCAGCCCCAGCATTTT. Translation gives CASSEQGHQPQHF.

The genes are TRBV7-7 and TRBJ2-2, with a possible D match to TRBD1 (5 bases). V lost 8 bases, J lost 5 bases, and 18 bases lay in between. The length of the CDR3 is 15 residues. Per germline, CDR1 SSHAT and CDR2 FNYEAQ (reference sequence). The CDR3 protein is CASGATPSGTGELFF. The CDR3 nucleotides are TGTGCCAGCGGTGCTACCCCCTCAGGGACCGGGGAGCTGTTTTTT.

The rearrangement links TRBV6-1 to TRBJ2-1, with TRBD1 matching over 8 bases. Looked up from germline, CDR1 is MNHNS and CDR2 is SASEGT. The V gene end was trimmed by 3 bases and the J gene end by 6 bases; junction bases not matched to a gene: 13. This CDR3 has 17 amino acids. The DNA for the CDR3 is TGTGCCAGCAGTGATCTACTCCGGGACAGGAAAATCAATGAGCAGTTCTTC. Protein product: CASSDLLRDRKINEQFF.

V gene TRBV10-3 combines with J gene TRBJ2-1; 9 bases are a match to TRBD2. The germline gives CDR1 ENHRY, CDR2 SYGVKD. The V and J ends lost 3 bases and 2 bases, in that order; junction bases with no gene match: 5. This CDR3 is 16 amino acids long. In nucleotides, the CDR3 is TGTGCCATCAGTGATATAGCGGGAGAGACCTACAATGAGCAGTTCTTC. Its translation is CAISDIAGETYNEQFF.

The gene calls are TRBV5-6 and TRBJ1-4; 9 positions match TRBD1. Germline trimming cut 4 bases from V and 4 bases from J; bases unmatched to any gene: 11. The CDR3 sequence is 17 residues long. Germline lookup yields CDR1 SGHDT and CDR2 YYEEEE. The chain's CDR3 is CASSLDRGRSGNEKLFF. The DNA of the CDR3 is TGTGCCAGCAGCCTGGACAGGGGCCGATCTGGTAATGAAAAACTGTTTTTT.

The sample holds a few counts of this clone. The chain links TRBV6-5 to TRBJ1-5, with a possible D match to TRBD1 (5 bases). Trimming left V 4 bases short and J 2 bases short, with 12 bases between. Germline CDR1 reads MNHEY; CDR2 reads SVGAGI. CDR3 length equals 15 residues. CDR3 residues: CASSSQGSGNQPQHF. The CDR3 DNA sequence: TGTGCCAGCAGTTCTCAGGGTAGTGGCAATCAGCCCCAGCATTTT.

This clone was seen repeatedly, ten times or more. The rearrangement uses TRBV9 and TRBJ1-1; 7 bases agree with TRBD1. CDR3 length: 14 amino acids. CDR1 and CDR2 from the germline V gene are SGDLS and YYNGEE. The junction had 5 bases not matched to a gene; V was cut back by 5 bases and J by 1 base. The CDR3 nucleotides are TGTGCCAGCAGGTCAGGGGGTGGGAACACTGAAGCTTTCTTT. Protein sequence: CASRSGGGNTEAFF. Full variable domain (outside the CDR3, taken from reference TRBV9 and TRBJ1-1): DSGVTQTPKHLITATGQRVTLRCSPRSGDLSVYWYQQSLDQGLQFLIQYYNGEERAKGNILERFSAQQFPDLHSELNLSSLELGDSALYFCASRSGGGNTEAFFGQGTRLTVV.

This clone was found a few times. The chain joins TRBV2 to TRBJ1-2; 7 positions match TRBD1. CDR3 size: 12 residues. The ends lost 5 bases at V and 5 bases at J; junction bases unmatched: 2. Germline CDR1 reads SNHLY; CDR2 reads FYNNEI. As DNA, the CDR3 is TGTGCCAGCAGTAGACAGGGATATGGCTACACCTTC. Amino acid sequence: CASSRQGYGYTF.

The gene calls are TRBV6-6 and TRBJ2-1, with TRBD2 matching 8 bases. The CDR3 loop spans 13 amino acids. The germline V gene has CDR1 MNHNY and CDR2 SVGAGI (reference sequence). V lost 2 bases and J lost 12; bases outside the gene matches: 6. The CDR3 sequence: CASSYELAAWQFF. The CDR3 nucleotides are TGTGCCAGCAGTTACGAACTAGCGGCTTGGCAGTTCTTC.

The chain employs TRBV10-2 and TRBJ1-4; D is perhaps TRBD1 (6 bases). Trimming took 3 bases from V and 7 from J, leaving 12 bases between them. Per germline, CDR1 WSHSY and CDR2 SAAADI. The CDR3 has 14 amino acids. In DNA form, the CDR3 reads TGCGCCAGCAGTGAAGGGCAGGGGAGTGAAAAACTGTTTTTT. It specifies CASSEGQGSEKLFF.

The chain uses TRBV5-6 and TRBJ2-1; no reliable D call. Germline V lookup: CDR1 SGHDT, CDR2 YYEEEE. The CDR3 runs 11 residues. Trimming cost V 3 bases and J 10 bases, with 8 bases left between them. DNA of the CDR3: TGTGCCAGCAGCTCGACAAGGGAGCAGTTCTTC. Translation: CASSSTREQFF.

This chain's CDR3 is CASSLEAVGTDTQYF. As DNA, the CDR3 is TGCGCCAGCAGCTTGGAGGCAGTCGGGACAGATACGCAGTATTTT. The chain employs TRBV5-1 and TRBJ2-3; D is unclear. Germline CDR1 SGHRS, CDR2 YFSETQ. The CDR3 spans 15 residues. V was cut by 0 bases and J by 3 bases, with 11 bases left in between.

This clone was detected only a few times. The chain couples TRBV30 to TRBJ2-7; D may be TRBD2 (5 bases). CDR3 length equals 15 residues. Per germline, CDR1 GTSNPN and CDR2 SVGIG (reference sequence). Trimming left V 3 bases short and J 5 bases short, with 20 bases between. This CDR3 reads CAWSLSSRGPDEQYF. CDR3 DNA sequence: TGTGCCTGGAGCCTATCGTCACGGGGTCCCGACGAGCAGTACTTC.

The CDR3 loop is CASSWGGLSNQPQHF. The CDR3 DNA reads as TGTGCCAGCTCCTGGGGGGGCTTGAGCAATCAGCCCCAGCATTTT. The chain is built from TRBV2 and TRBJ1-5; weak D call: TRBD1 (6 bases). Germline assignment: CDR1 SNHLY and CDR2 FYNNEI. V gave up 8 bases and J gave up 1 base, with 15 bases separating them. The length of the CDR3 is 15 residues.

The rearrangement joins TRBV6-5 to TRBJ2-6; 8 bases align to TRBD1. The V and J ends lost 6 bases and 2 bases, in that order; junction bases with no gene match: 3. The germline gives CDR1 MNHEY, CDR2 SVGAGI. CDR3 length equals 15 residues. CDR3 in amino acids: CASSSQGAGANVLTF. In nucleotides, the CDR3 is TGTGCCAGCAGCTCACAGGGGGCTGGGGCCAACGTCCTGACTTTC.

The CDR3: CASSQGAGNEKLFF. CDR3 bases: TGTGCCAGCAGCCAGGGGGCCGGTAATGAAAAACTGTTTTTT. The chain is built from TRBV6-5 and TRBJ1-4, with 8 bases identical to TRBD1. Germline V gene data show CDR1 as MNHEY and CDR2 as SVGAGI. This CDR3 has 14 residues. V was pared by 6 bases and J by 4 bases, with 4 bases of the junction left unmatched.

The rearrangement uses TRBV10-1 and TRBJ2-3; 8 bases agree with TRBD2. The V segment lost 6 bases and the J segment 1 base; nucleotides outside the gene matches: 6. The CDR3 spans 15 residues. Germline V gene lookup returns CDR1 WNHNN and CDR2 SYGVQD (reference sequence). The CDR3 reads CASSQSGSRTDTQYF. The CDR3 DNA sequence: TGCGCCAGCAGCCAAAGCGGGAGCCGCACAGATACGCAGTATTTT.

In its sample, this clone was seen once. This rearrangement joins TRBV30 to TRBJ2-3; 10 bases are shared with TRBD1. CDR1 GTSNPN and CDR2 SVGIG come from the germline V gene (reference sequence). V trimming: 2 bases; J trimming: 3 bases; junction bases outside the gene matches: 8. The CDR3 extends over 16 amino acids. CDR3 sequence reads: CAWSLLGTGETDTQYF. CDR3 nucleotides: TGTGCCTGGAGTCTCCTCGGGACAGGGGAAACAGATACGCAGTATTTT.

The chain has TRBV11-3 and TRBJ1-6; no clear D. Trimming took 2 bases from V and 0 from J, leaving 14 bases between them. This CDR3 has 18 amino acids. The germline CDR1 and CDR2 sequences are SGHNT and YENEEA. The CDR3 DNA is TGTGCCAGCAGCTTATTATTCCGCGGGAGCTCCTATAATTCACCCCTCCACTTT. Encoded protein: CASSLLFRGSSYNSPLHF.

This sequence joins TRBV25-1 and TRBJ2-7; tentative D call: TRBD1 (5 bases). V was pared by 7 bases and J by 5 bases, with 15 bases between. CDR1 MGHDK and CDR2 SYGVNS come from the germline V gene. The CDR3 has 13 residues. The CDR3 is CASKAPDKHEQYF. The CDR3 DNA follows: TGTGCCAGCAAGGCCCCGGACAAGCACGAGCAGTACTTC.

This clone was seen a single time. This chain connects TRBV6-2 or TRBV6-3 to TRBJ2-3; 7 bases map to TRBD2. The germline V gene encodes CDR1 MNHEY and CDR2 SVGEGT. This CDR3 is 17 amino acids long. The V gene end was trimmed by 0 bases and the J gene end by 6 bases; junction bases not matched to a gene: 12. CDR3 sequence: CASSYSSAGVGRDTQYF. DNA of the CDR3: TGTGCCAGCAGTTACTCGTCCGCGGGGGTGGGACGCGATACGCAGTATTTT.

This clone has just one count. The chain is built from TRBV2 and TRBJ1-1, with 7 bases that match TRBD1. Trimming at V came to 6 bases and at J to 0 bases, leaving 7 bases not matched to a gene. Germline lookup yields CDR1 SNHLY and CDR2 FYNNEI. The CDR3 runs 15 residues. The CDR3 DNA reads TGTGCCAGCAGGGCCCAGGGGACAGTGAACACTGAAGCTTTCTTT. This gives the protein CASRAQGTVNTEAFF.